This is a list of T cell receptor beta chains from one sample in a study of regulatory T cells. The method was immunoSEQ multiplex PCR; TCRdb's version includes in-frame clones alone and lacks a portion of them. Seen here are over 35,000 clones, 89% observed once, and the top ten hold 2% to 3%. What was sequenced was conventional CD4+ T cells sorted from blood. These TCRs come from a person aged 18 to 29 with CD3G deficiency. The conserved cysteine and the conserved F or W are not part of the CDR3 here. The order of the fields is V gene, J gene, CDR3 protein.

>TRBV6-6|TRBJ1-2
ASSGGGNYGYT
>TRBV5-1|TRBJ2-1
ASRRGEGSAYNEQF
>TRBV10-3|TRBJ1-1
AISGNLGAEAF
>TRBV7-9|TRBJ2-3
ASSFLRGGTDTQY
>TRBV4-3|TRBJ1-2
ASSHKVESRCHNGYT
>TRBV5-1|TRBJ2-5
ASSLGDIQETQY
>TRBV11-1|TRBJ1-1
ASSLTQGTEAF
>TRBV6-6|TRBJ1-2
ASSYDRGYGYT
>TRBV5-1|TRBJ2-2
ASSSIAGGTTGELF
>TRBV20-1|TRBJ1-2
SAPEGSGYT
>TRBV28|TRBJ1-2
ASSSQGNYGYT
>TRBV5-1|TRBJ1-1
ASSSGTVGAEAF
>TRBV28|TRBJ2-7
ASSSLGLPPYEQY
>TRBV11-2|TRBJ2-5
ASSLDPKETQY
>TRBV10-3|TRBJ2-7
AISESYGRAREQY
>TRBV11-2|TRBJ2-7
ASSWDRTYEQY
>TRBV4-2|TRBJ2-7
ASSQDETETYEQY
>TRBV10-3|TRBJ1-6
AISQEKGSPLH
>TRBV6-1|TRBJ2-7
ASSVFSGREHEQY
>TRBV7-8|TRBJ2-6
ASSAGVGLLSGANVLT
>TRBV7-2|TRBJ2-4
ASSPGGGRAKNIQY
>TRBV6-1|TRBJ2-7
ASSEAFPGLAGAGEQY
>TRBV28|TRBJ2-1
ASSSTGAGSYNEQF
>TRBV19|TRBJ1-2
ASRNPDYGYT
>TRBV28|TRBJ2-7
ASSSSGLAGFNEQY
>TRBV18|TRBJ1-2
ASSPEGTGRNGYT
>TRBV23-1|TRBJ1-2
ASSQEGYT
>TRBV5-1|TRBJ2-3
ASSLTTGMVSDTQY
>TRBV6-6|TRBJ1-4
ASSLRGEKLF
>TRBV28|TRBJ1-4
ASTGTHNEKLF
>TRBV19|TRBJ1-5
ASSIILSNQPQH
>TRBV7-8|TRBJ2-6
ASSSLRTGGDGANVLT